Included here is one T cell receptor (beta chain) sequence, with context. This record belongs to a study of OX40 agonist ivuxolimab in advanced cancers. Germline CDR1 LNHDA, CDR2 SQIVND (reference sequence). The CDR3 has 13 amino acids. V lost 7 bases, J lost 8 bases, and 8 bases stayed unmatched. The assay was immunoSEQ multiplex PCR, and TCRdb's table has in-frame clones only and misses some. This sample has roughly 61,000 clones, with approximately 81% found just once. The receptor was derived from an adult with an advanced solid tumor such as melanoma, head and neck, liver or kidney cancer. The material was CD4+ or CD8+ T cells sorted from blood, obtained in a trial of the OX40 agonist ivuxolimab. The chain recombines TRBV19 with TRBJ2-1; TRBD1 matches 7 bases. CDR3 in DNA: TGTGCCAGTATACCGAAAGGGGGCCATGAGCAGTTCTTC. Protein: CASIPKGGHEQFF.